This is a list of T cell receptor beta chains from one sample in a study of Ad26.COV2.S vaccination and SARS-CoV-2 variants. Sequencing used immunoSEQ multiplex PCR; TCRdb keeps in-frame clones, though not all of them. There are about 430,000 clones in the sample; approximately 92% occur only once, and 12% lies in the top ten. The specimen was peripheral blood, collected in a trial of Ad26.COV2.S vaccine versus placebo. The receptors derive from a person aged 18-65 years who received the Ad26.COV2.S COVID-19 vaccine or a placebo. CDR3s leave out the opening cysteine and the closing phenylalanine or tryptophan. D genes are given only for firm matches. Size is stated for part of the rows, as once, few or many counts, or as a class when the clone is expanded.

V	J	D	size	CDR3
TRBV29-1	TRBJ2-7	.	.	SVAGTLDEQY
TRBV6-5	TRBJ2-3	TRBD1	.	ASTTGAADTQY
TRBV19	TRBJ1-5	.	.	ASSIVSRGGSQPQH
TRBV4-1	TRBJ1-1	.	.	ASSQFTLNTEAF
TRBV15	TRBJ1-2	.	.	ATSRNSGGNYGYT
TRBV27	TRBJ2-1	TRBD1	.	ASSQGTAVYNEQF
TRBV6-5	TRBJ2-7	TRBD1	.	ASTGTGSSYEQY
TRBV4-1	TRBJ2-3	.	.	ASSQDGRSTDTQY
TRBV10-3	TRBJ1-5	.	.	AIRGREGNQPQH
TRBV6-4	TRBJ2-1	TRBD2	.	ASSDSTRGSNEQF
TRBV10-3	TRBJ2-7	TRBD2	.	AISESSPAGESNEQY
TRBV7-9	TRBJ2-3	.	.	ASSSTGGSTDTQY
TRBV7-2	TRBJ2-2	TRBD1	.	ASSLNQGTATGELF
TRBV14	TRBJ2-4	.	.	ASSQDPGKNIQY
TRBV5-1	TRBJ2-6	.	.	ASSPPQPGANVLT
TRBV7-2	TRBJ2-7	TRBD2	.	ASSWGTSGSSYEQY
TRBV7-2	TRBJ1-5	.	.	ASSLAGPNQPQH
TRBV6-5	TRBJ2-5	.	.	ASSRETQY
TRBV15	TRBJ2-1	.	.	ATSTLAQSSYNEQF
TRBV7-7	TRBJ2-2	.	once	ASSLVGNTGELF
TRBV9	TRBJ1-2	.	few	ASSVSPGLNYGYT
TRBV2	TRBJ2-3	TRBD2	.	ASHGLAGEVTQY
TRBV6-4	TRBJ2-3	.	.	ASSASGASTDTQY
TRBV12-5	TRBJ2-1	TRBD2	.	ASGLGGRASENEQF
TRBV6-2/TRBV6-3	TRBJ1-2	.	once	ASSLGSSASYGYT
TRBV2	TRBJ2-7	.	.	ASRKESSEQY
TRBV11-3	TRBJ2-7	.	.	ASSLANSYEQY
TRBV6-2/TRBV6-3	TRBJ1-5	TRBD1	.	ASSRTGSNQPQH
TRBV5-4	TRBJ2-7	TRBD2	once	ASSRLTSGNYEQY
TRBV7-9	TRBJ2-3	TRBD2	.	ASSITGGPTDTQY
TRBV29-1	TRBJ1-3	.	.	SAHSPGAGNTIY
TRBV6-5	TRBJ2-1	.	.	ASSYLGTSYNEQF
TRBV19	TRBJ1-5	.	.	AANSGHSNQPQH
TRBV25-1	TRBJ1-2	.	.	ASSEGGPYGYT
TRBV6-2/TRBV6-3	TRBJ2-2	.	.	ASSPNPGLNTGELF
TRBV30	TRBJ1-4	TRBD1	.	AWKQGANEKLF
TRBV27	TRBJ2-7	.	once	ASSMAGQSYEQY
TRBV27	TRBJ2-1	TRBD1	.	ASSTGTGGFNEQF
TRBV5-4	TRBJ2-1	TRBD2	.	ASSLWLGGGNEQF
TRBV19	TRBJ2-7	TRBD2	.	ASSTQRGNYEQY
TRBV2	TRBJ2-1	TRBD2	once	ASRRLADNEQF
TRBV4-3	TRBJ1-4	.	.	ASSQDRGQRGEKLF
TRBV13	TRBJ2-7	TRBD2	.	ASSSRTSGTDEQY
TRBV19	TRBJ2-1	.	.	ASSSGTLGNEQF
TRBV6-2/TRBV6-3	TRBJ1-2	.	.	ASSYEGMNYGYT
TRBV5-1	TRBJ2-3	TRBD2	.	ASSPDPGLAGGGQY
TRBV5-8	TRBJ1-1	.	.	ASSLAHMNTEAF
TRBV5-1	TRBJ1-1	.	.	ASRVGHMNTEAF
TRBV18	TRBJ1-2	TRBD1	.	ASSRTGTGVVGRDGYT
TRBV25-1	TRBJ2-7	TRBD2	.	ASSESGTSGSYEQY
TRBV4-3	TRBJ2-7	.	.	ASSQEGAGDSKYEQY
TRBV7-3	TRBJ2-1	TRBD2	.	ASSLWSTSVDEQF
TRBV4-1	TRBJ2-7	.	.	ASSHRPSSYEQY
TRBV5-6	TRBJ2-7	TRBD2	.	ASSLGGTKYEQY
TRBV6-5	TRBJ1-2	.	.	ATLQDSNYGYT